Shown below are 15 T cell receptor beta chains from a single sample sequenced in a study of OX40 agonist ivuxolimab in advanced cancers. Here immunoSEQ multiplex PCR was the method, and the copy in TCRdb shows in-frame clones only, minus some. The sample consists of about 83,000 clones, less than 95% of them appearing once. Sequences were derived from CD4+ or CD8+ T cells sorted from blood, sampled in a trial of the OX40 agonist ivuxolimab. The receptors originated from an adult with an advanced solid tumor such as melanoma, head and neck, liver or kidney cancer.

This chain links TRBV6-5 with TRBJ2-2; TRBD2 agrees at 8 bases. Germline CDR1 is MNHEY and CDR2 is SVGAGI. Germline trimming cut 7 bases from V and 4 bases from J; bases unmatched to any gene: 8. The CDR3 sequence is 15 residues long. The CDR3 protein is CASKLSGGPTGELFF. In DNA form, the CDR3 reads TGTGCCAGCAAACTGTCGGGGGGGCCCACCGGGGAGCTGTTTTTT.

V is TRBV19 and J is TRBJ1-5, with unresolved D. The germline V and J ends were trimmed by 3 bases and 0 bases, with 12 bases remaining between them. Germline-derived CDR1 and CDR2 are LNHDA and SQIVND (reference sequence). The CDR3 contains 16 residues. In nucleotides, the CDR3 is TGTGCCAGTAGTATTCCTCTACTCCATAGCAATCAGCCCCAGCATTTT. It codes for CASSIPLLHSNQPQHF.

As DNA, the CDR3 is TGTGCCAGCAGCCAAGCGGGGAATGAGCAGTTCTTC. It encodes CASSQAGNEQFF. The chain couples TRBV4-2 to TRBJ2-1; D possibly corresponds to TRBD2 (5 bases). Trimming left V 1 base short and J 7 bases short, with 5 bases between. The CDR3 sequence is 12 residues long. The germline V gene has CDR1 LGHNA and CDR2 YNFKEQ.

The V gene is TRBV6-5, the J gene TRBJ1-2, with 8 nucleotides matching TRBD1. The length of the CDR3 is 15 residues. After removal of 5 bases from V and 6 bases from J, the junction contained 11 bases not matched to a gene. Germline CDR1 reads MNHEY; CDR2 reads SVGAGI. CDR3 coding DNA: TGTGCCAGCAGTACGGACAGGGAAGGTTGGGATGGCTACACCTTC. Its translation: CASSTDREGWDGYTF.

The rearrangement links TRBV13 to TRBJ2-3; D gene ambiguous. Per the germline V gene, CDR1 is PRHDT and CDR2 is FYEKMQ (reference sequence). The V end lost 5 bases, the J end lost 2 bases, and 8 bases lay between the germline ends. This CDR3 is built from 13 residues. The CDR3 DNA reads TGTGCCAGCAGCCAATCATACACAGATACGCAGTATTTT. Its translation: CASSQSYTDTQYF. Filled out from reference TRBV13 and TRBJ2-3, the complete variable domain reads AAGVIQSPRHLIKEKRETATLKCYPIPRHDTVYWYQQGPGQDPQFLISFYEKMQSDKGSIPDRFSAQQFSDYHSELNMSSLELGDSALYFCASSQSYTDTQYFGPGTRLTVL.

This chain uses TRBV4-2 with TRBJ2-7; 7 bases map to TRBD2. Germline trimming cut 1 base from V and 5 bases from J; bases unmatched to any gene: 8. Germline loops: CDR1 LGHNA, CDR2 YNFKEQ. This CDR3 is built from 15 residues. The CDR3 region has the DNA TGTGCCAGCAGCCAAGTGGGGGGGTCGATAAACGAGCAGTACTTC. Its translation: CASSQVGGSINEQYF.

In this sample, this clone turned up once. The V call is TRBV28, the J call TRBJ2-7; no firm D call. Trimming took 3 bases from V and 0 from J, leaving 9 bases between them. CDR3 length: 14 residues. Germline lookup yields CDR1 MDHEN and CDR2 SYDVKM. The CDR3 DNA is TGTGCCAGCAGTTTTGGGCTTAGCTCCTACGAGCAGTACTTC. The encoded protein is CASSFGLSSYEQYF.

This chain joins TRBV27 and TRBJ1-5, with D uncertain. The germline V and J ends were trimmed by 5 bases and 4 bases, with 15 bases remaining between them. The CDR3 length is 15 residues. Looked up from germline, CDR1 is MNHEY and CDR2 is SMNVEV (reference sequence). The chain's CDR3 is CASSKGNSWNQPQHF. DNA for the CDR3: TGTGCCAGCAGTAAGGGAAACTCGTGGAATCAGCCCCAGCATTTT.

The J gene is TRBJ1-5, the V gene TRBV4-1; D gene ambiguous. Germline CDR1 MGHRA, CDR2 YSYEKL. Trimming left V 1 base short and J 3 bases short, with 4 bases between. The CDR3 loop spans 13 amino acids. Here the CDR3 DNA reads TGCGCCAGCAGCCAAGGGCCCAATCAGCCCCAGCATTTT. Amino acid sequence: CASSQGPNQPQHF.

The rearrangement links TRBV6-5 to TRBJ1-5; unclear D gene. Trimming took 10 bases from V and 2 from J, leaving 15 bases between them. Germline V gene lookup returns CDR1 MNHEY and CDR2 SVGAGI. This CDR3 comprises 14 residues. The CDR3 DNA follows: TGTGCCATCGTCCCGGGCGGTGGCAATCAGCCCCAGCATTTT. Protein product: CAIVPGGGNQPQHF.

The V gene is TRBV4-3, the J gene TRBJ2-1; D might be TRBD2 (5 bases). CDR3 length: 16 residues. Trimming removed 0 bases at V and 1 base at J, with 10 bases between. Looked up from germline, CDR1 is LGHNA and CDR2 is YSLEER. The CDR3 region is CASSQDFWESYNEQFF. The CDR3 region has the DNA TGCGCCAGCAGCCAAGATTTTTGGGAGTCCTACAATGAGCAGTTCTTC.

This clone was detected once. The V gene is TRBV11-2, the J gene TRBJ2-2; 8 nucleotides match TRBD1. With V trimmed by 5 bases and J by 3 bases, 14 bases remained unmatched. CDR3 length: 18 amino acids. Per germline, CDR1 SGHAT and CDR2 FQNNGV. DNA of the CDR3: TGTGCCAGCAGCGCCCACCCTCCAGGGGGCCTAGACACCGGGGAGCTGTTTTTT. It is translated as CASSAHPPGGLDTGELFF.

The rearrangement joins TRBV2 to TRBJ1-1; D gene unclear. CDR3 length: 10 amino acids. V gave up 6 bases and J gave up 5 bases, with 4 bases separating them. Germline V gene sequence: CDR1 SNHLY, CDR2 FYNNEI. CDR3 loop: CASRGTEAFF. Here the CDR3 DNA reads TGTGCCAGCAGGGGAACTGAAGCTTTCTTT.

The chain is built from TRBV6-5 and TRBJ1-2; no reliable D call. This CDR3 comprises 13 residues. Trimming shortened V by 0 bases and J by 3 bases, and 5 bases separated the two germline ends. Germline-derived CDR1 and CDR2 are MNHEY and SVGAGI. The CDR3 DNA follows: TGTGCCAGCAGTTACTCAGAGCACTATGGCTACACCTTC. It specifies CASSYSEHYGYTF.

The chain uses TRBV5-5 and TRBJ2-1; D unclear. Germline V gives CDR1 SGHKS, CDR2 YYEKEE (reference sequence). The CDR3 has 12 residues. Trimming removed 0 bases at V and 6 bases at J, with 4 bases between. The CDR3 DNA reads as TGTGCCAGCAGCTTGGCCTCCAATGAGCAGTTCTTC. Translating it yields CASSLASNEQFF.